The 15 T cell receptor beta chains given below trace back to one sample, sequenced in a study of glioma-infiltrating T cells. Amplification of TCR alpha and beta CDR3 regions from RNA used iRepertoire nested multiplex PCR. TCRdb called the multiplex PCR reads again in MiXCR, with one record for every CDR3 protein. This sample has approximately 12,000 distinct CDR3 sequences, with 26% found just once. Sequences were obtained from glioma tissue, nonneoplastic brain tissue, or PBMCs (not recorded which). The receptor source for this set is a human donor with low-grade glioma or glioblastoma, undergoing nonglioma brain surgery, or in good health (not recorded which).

Written as DNA, the CDR3 is TGCGCCAGCAGCTCGGGACAGGGGAATCAGCCCCAGCATTTT. Residues: CASSSGQGNQPQHF. The rearrangement joins TRBV5-1 to TRBJ1-5; 10 nucleotides align to TRBD1. Per the germline V gene, CDR1 is SGHRS and CDR2 is YFSETQ. V gave up 3 bases and J gave up 4 bases; unmatched junction bases: 1. The CDR3 is made up of 14 amino acids.

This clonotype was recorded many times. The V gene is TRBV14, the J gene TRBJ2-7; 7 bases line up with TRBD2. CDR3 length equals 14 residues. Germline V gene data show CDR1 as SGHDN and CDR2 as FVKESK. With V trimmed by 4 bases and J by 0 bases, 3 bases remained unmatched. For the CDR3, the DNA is TGTGCCAGCAGCCTCAGCGGGACCTCCTACGAGCAGTACTTC. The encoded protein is CASSLSGTSYEQYF.

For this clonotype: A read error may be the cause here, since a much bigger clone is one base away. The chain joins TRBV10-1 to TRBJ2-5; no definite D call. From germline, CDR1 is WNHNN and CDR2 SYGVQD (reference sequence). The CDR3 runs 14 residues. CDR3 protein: CASSASSQQETRYF. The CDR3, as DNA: TGCGCCAGCAGTGCGAGTAGCCAGCAAGAGACCCGGTACTTC.

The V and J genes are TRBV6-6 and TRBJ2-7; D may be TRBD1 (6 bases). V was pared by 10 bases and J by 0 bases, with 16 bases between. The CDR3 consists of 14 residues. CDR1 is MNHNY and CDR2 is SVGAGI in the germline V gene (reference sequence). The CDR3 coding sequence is TGTGCCATCAGGAAAGACAGGAACTCCTACGAGCAGTACTTC. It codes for CAIRKDRNSYEQYF.

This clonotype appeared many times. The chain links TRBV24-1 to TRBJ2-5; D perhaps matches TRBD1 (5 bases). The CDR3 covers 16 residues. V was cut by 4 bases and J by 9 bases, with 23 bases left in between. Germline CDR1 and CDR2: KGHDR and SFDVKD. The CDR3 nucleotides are TGTGCCACCAGTGACCATGACAGACCATATCTGTCGGCCCAGTACTTC. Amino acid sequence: CATSDHDRPYLSAQYF.

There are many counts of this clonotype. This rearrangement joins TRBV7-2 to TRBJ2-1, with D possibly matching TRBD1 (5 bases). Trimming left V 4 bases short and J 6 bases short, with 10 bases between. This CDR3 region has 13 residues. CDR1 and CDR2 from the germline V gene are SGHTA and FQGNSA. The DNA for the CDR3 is TGTGCCAGCAGCTCGTATAGGGGCAATGAGCAGTTCTTC. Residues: CASSSYRGNEQFF.

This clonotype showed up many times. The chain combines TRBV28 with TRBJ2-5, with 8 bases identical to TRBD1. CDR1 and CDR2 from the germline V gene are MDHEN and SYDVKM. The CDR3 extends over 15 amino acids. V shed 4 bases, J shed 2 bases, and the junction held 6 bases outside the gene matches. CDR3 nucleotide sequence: TGTGCCAGCAGTTCCTACAGGGGGATTCAAGAGACCCAGTACTTC. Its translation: CASSSYRGIQETQYF.

The CDR3 here is CASILAGVDEQFF. The DNA for the CDR3 is TGTGCCAGCATACTAGCGGGAGTAGATGAGCAGTTCTTC. The V and J genes are TRBV2 and TRBJ2-1; TRBD2 agrees at 11 bases. CDR1 SNHLY and CDR2 FYNNEI come from the germline V gene. The trim removed 7 bases at V and 8 bases at J, leaving 4 bases unmatched. CDR3 length: 13 residues.

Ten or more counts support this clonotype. The CDR3 DNA reads TGTGCCAGCAGCCAGGGGACAGGGTTCTATGGCTACACCTTC. This sequence encodes CASSQGTGFYGYTF. The V gene is TRBV3-1, the J gene TRBJ1-2; 9 nucleotides agree with TRBD1. In germline, CDR1 is LGHDT, CDR2 YNNKEL (reference sequence). This CDR3 is built from 14 residues. The trim removed 3 bases at V and 4 bases at J, leaving 3 bases unmatched.

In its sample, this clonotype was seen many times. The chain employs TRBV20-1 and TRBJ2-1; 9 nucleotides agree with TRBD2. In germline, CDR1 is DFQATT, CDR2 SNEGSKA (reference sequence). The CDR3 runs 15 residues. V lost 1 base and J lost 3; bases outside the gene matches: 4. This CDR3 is CSARVAGVDYNEQFF. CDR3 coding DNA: TGCAGTGCTAGAGTAGCGGGAGTTGACTACAATGAGCAGTTCTTC.

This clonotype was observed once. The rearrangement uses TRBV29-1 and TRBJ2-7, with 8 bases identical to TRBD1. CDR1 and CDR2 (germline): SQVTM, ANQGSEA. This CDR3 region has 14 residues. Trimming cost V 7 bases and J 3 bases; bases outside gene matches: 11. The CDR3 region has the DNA TGCAGCGCCCTAGGACAGGGTGCGTTCTACGAGCAGTACTTC. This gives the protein CSALGQGAFYEQYF.

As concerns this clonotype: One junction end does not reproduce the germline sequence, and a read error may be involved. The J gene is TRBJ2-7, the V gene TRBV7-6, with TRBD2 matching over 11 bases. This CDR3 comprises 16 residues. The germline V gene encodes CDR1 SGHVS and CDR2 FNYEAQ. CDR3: CASSLALAGGADEQYF. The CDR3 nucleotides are TGTGCTAGCAGCTTAGCCCTAGCGGGGGGAGCGGACGAGCAGTACTTC.

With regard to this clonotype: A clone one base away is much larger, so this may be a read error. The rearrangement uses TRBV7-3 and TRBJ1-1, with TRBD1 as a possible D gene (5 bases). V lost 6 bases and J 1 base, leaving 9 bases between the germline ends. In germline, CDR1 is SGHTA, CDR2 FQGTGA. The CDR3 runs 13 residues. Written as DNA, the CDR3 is TGTGCCAGCAGGTTAGACAGGAACACTGAAGCTTTCTTT. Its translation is CASRLDRNTEAFF.

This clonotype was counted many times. CDR3 loop: CASSLDGETQYF. In DNA form, the CDR3 reads TGTGCCAGCAGTTTAGACGGGGAGACCCAGTACTTC. The rearrangement uses TRBV6-1 and TRBJ2-5; D not certain. CDR3 length: 12 residues. CDR1 is MNHNS and CDR2 is SASEGT in the germline V gene. With 5 bases removed from V and 5 bases from J, the gap between germline ends came to 9 bases.

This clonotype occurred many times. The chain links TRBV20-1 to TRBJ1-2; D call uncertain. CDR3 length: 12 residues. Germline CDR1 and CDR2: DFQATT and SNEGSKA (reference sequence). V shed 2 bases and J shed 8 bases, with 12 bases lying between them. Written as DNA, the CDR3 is TGCAGTGCTAGACAGGATGTGGAGGGCTACACCTTC. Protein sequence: CSARQDVEGYTF.